This entry lists 5 T cell receptor beta chains sequenced from one sample in a study of radiation and T cells in renal cell carcinoma. Time point: blood 4 weeks post-SBRT, at nephrectomy. Indicated treatment: 15 Gy SBRT to primary tumor, nephrectomy 4 weeks later. TCRdb's table, derived via immunoSEQ multiplex PCR, lists solely in-frame clones and lacks some. The sample contains roughly 170,000 clones, 88% of which appear only once. The material sequenced was blood, taken from a patient whose treatment included radiotherapy and nephrectomy. The receptors stem from a woman aged 50 to 60 with renal cell carcinoma.

This chain links TRBV19 with TRBJ2-5, with D possibly being TRBD1 or TRBD2 (5 bases each). The V and J ends lost 4 bases and 3 bases respectively, with 18 bases between them. The CDR3 has 16 amino acids. The germline V gene encodes CDR1 LNHDA and CDR2 SQIVND (reference sequence). As DNA, the CDR3 is TGTGCCAGTAGTACGGACCGGGACCAAGGTGAAGAGACCCAGTACTTC. Translated: CASSTDRDQGEETQYF.

This chain uses TRBV20-1 with TRBJ1-1; D is undetermined. The CDR3 is made up of 11 amino acids. The germline V gene encodes CDR1 DFQATT and CDR2 SNEGSKA (reference sequence). The chain's CDR3 is CSTPLNTEAFF. In nucleotides, the CDR3 is TGCAGCACACCTTTGAACACTGAAGCTTTCTTT.

The V call is TRBV15, the J call TRBJ2-7; 8 nucleotides agree with TRBD1. With V trimmed by 0 bases and J by 4 bases, 5 bases remained unmatched. The CDR3 sequence is 15 residues long. Per germline, CDR1 LNHNV and CDR2 YYDKDF (reference sequence). CDR3 bases: TGTGCCACCAGCAGAGAGGACAGGGTGACTTACGAGCAGTACTTC. Translated, it gives CATSREDRVTYEQYF.

Notes on this clone: The junction shows a germline mismatch at one end, possibly a read error. This sequence joins TRBV7-7 and TRBJ2-1; D is possibly TRBD2 (6 bases). CDR1 and CDR2 from the germline V gene are SSHAT and FNYEAQ (reference sequence). The CDR3 has 14 amino acids. The CDR3 sequence: CASSLGGQRAEQFF. Written as DNA, the CDR3 is TGTGCTAGCAGCTTAGGAGGGCAGCGGGCTGAGCAGTTCTTC.

The chain carries TRBV11-2 and TRBJ1-6; D gene unclear. Germline CDR1 and CDR2: SGHAT and FQNNGV. The V gene lost 1 base and the J gene lost 0 bases, with 10 bases spanning the gap. The CDR3 runs to 17 residues. The CDR3 DNA follows: TGTGCCAGCAGCTTAGTCGGGATTAACTCCTATAATTCACCCCTCCACTTT. Translated, it gives CASSLVGINSYNSPLHF. Using reference TRBV11-2 and TRBJ1-6 for the parts outside the CDR3, the full variable domain is EAGVAQSPRYKIIEKRQSVAFWCNPISGHATLYWYQQILGQGPKLLIQFQNNGVVDDSQLPKDRFSAERLKGVDSTLKIQPAKLEDSAVYLCASSLVGINSYNSPLHFGNGTRLTVT.